This entry lists 21 T cell receptor beta chains sequenced from one sample in a study of blood T cell repertoires in COVID-19. Assay: immunoSEQ multiplex PCR; the TCRdb copy retains only in-frame clones and omits some. The table lists about 250,000 clones, around nine tenths of them singletons. Material: peripheral blood. The receptors come from a man older than 75 with acute or convalescent COVID-19.

This chain links TRBV7-2 with TRBJ2-2; D is possibly TRBD2 (7 bases). V shed 5 bases and J shed 2 bases, with 12 bases lying between them. Germline V gene data show CDR1 as SGHTA and CDR2 as FQGNSA. The CDR3 covers 15 residues. The CDR3 is CASSIGGGNTGELFF. The CDR3 region has the DNA TGTGCCAGCAGCATAGGGGGGGGCAACACCGGGGAGCTGTTTTTT.

The gene calls are TRBV5-1 and TRBJ2-5, with 7 positions matching TRBD2. The V and J ends lost 1 base and 5 bases, in that order; junction bases with no gene match: 8. Germline V gene sequence: CDR1 SGHRS, CDR2 YFSETQ. There are 15 residues in the CDR3. Here the CDR3 reads CASSLPSTGRETQYF. In DNA, the CDR3 is TGCGCCAGCAGCTTGCCCTCGACCGGGAGGGAGACCCAGTACTTC.

The chain uses TRBV12-3 or TRBV12-4 and TRBJ1-4, with D unresolved. V was cut by 3 bases and J by 0 bases, with 2 bases left in between. This CDR3 has 13 amino acids. CDR3 DNA: TGTGCCAGCAGTTTCACAACTAATGAAAAACTGTTTTTT. Translation gives CASSFTTNEKLFF.

The chain has TRBV9 and TRBJ2-5; 13 bases are a match to TRBD2. Germline V gene data show CDR1 as SGDLS and CDR2 as YYNGEE. The CDR3 has 16 amino acids. The trim removed 3 bases at V and 5 bases at J, leaving 7 bases unmatched. The chain's CDR3 is CASSALGTSGMETQYF. The CDR3 bases are TGTGCCAGCAGCGCCCTCGGGACTAGCGGGATGGAGACCCAGTACTTC.

The chain uses TRBV2 and TRBJ2-7; 9 bases line up with TRBD2. Germline trimming cut 2 bases from V and 3 bases from J; bases unmatched to any gene: 2. The germline gives CDR1 SNHLY, CDR2 FYNNEI. The CDR3 sequence is 14 residues long. CDR3 in amino acids: CASSESSGDYEQYF. Here the CDR3 DNA reads TGTGCCAGCAGTGAATCTAGCGGGGACTACGAGCAGTACTTC.

This rearrangement joins TRBV5-1 to TRBJ1-1; D not certain. The germline V and J ends were trimmed by 4 bases and 4 bases, with 20 bases remaining between them. This CDR3 is built from 16 residues. Germline CDR1 is SGHRS and CDR2 is YFSETQ. CDR3 region: CASSAWPGMAGTEAFF. As DNA, the CDR3 is TGCGCCAGCAGCGCTTGGCCCGGGATGGCGGGCACTGAAGCTTTCTTT.

This chain joins TRBV6-4 and TRBJ1-1; possibly TRBD1 for D (6 bases). V was shortened by 6 bases and J by 0 bases, with 11 bases between the two germline ends. In germline, CDR1 is MRHNA, CDR2 SNTAGT. CDR3 length equals 14 residues. The CDR3 spells CASRLDSMNTEAFF. The CDR3, as DNA: TGTGCCAGCAGATTGGACAGCATGAACACTGAAGCTTTCTTT.

Only one count was recorded for this clone. This chain joins TRBV28 and TRBJ1-2; 9 positions match TRBD1. Germline values: CDR1 MDHEN, CDR2 SYDVKM. The CDR3 has 14 amino acids. V lost 5 bases to trimming and J lost 7 bases; unmatched junction nucleotides: 8. CDR3 loop: CASSTPGQGPGYTF. The CDR3 nucleotides read TGTGCCAGCAGTACACCGGGACAGGGTCCTGGCTACACCTTC.

The rearrangement links TRBV4-1 to TRBJ1-4; D may be TRBD1 (6 bases). V gave up 4 bases and J gave up 8 bases, with 17 bases separating them. The germline CDR1 and CDR2 sequences are MGHRA and YSYEKL. The CDR3 has 15 amino acids. The DNA of the CDR3 is TGCGCCAGCAGCCGTTTAGGACAGCGAGGAGAAAAACTGTTTTTT. It translates to CASSRLGQRGEKLFF.

The V gene is TRBV24-1, the J gene TRBJ2-3, with D perhaps matching TRBD2 (5 bases). Trimming pared 5 bases from V and 6 bases from J, leaving 20 bases between. CDR1 is KGHDR, CDR2 SFDVKD, per germline. CDR3 length equals 16 residues. CDR3 sequence reads: CATSGGAAQRLDTQYF. The CDR3, as DNA: TGTGCCACCAGTGGGGGAGCGGCCCAAAGGTTGGATACGCAGTATTTT.

The chain uses TRBV28 and TRBJ2-5; 8 positions match TRBD1. V was pared by 3 bases and J by 5 bases, with 8 bases of the junction left unmatched. CDR1 is MDHEN and CDR2 is SYDVKM in the germline V gene. This CDR3 region has 15 residues. CDR3 in amino acids: CASSLSQGAGETQYF. CDR3 coding DNA: TGTGCCAGCAGTTTGTCCCAGGGGGCGGGTGAGACCCAGTACTTC. The whole variable domain, remainder taken from reference TRBV28 and TRBJ2-5, is DVKVTQSSRYLVKRTGEKVFLECVQDMDHENMFWYRQDPGLGLRLIYFSYDVKMKEKGDIPEGYSVSREKKERFSLILESASTNQTSMYLCASSLSQGAGETQYFGPGTRLLVL.

This clone is a singleton in its sample. This chain uses TRBV28 with TRBJ1-2; TRBD1 matches 8 bases. The length of the CDR3 is 14 residues. After removal of 4 bases from V and 4 bases from J, the junction contained 5 bases not matched to a gene. Germline V lookup: CDR1 MDHEN, CDR2 SYDVKM. DNA for the CDR3: TGTGCCAGCAGTTCCCCGGACAGGGTCTATGGCTACACCTTC. Translating it yields CASSSPDRVYGYTF.

The J gene is TRBJ2-1, the V gene TRBV27; 7 bases are a match to TRBD2. Germline V gene sequence: CDR1 MNHEY, CDR2 SMNVEV (reference sequence). The V and J ends lost 7 bases and 4 bases, in that order; junction bases with no gene match: 10. The CDR3 spans 15 residues. The CDR3 nucleotides are TGTGCCAGCACCCCAGCGGGGCCCTTATACAATGAGCAGTTCTTC. Its protein is CASTPAGPLYNEQFF.

The rearrangement uses TRBV4-2 and TRBJ1-3; 9 bases fit TRBD1. J gave up 0 bases and V 1 base, and 7 bases lay outside the gene matches. Looked up from germline, CDR1 is LGHNA and CDR2 is YNFKEQ. The CDR3 length is 18 residues. In nucleotides, the CDR3 is TGTGCCAGCAGCCAAGGGGCACAGGGGGCCCGCTCTGGAAACACCATATATTTT. As protein: CASSQGAQGARSGNTIYF.

The chain is built from TRBV7-2 and TRBJ2-1; the match to TRBD2 covers 11 bases. Germline trimming cut 6 bases from V and 2 bases from J; bases unmatched to any gene: 3. Germline CDR1 SGHTA, CDR2 FQGNSA. CDR3 length: 15 residues. Here the CDR3 reads CASRGTSGPYNEQFF. CDR3 DNA: TGTGCCAGCAGGGGGACTAGCGGTCCCTACAATGAGCAGTTCTTC.

The chain links TRBV6-5 to TRBJ1-3; 7 bases are shared with TRBD1. CDR3 length: 12 residues. V was pared by 8 bases and J by 9 bases, with 7 bases of the junction left unmatched. CDR1 is MNHEY, CDR2 SVGAGI, per germline. The CDR3 DNA reads TGTGCCAGCTCCAACAGGGGATCCACCATATATTTT. This encodes CASSNRGSTIYF.

As concerns this clone: Within the sample, other DNA sequences also encode this same CDR3. The J gene is TRBJ1-1, the V gene TRBV5-1, with TRBD1 matching over 10 bases. The CDR3 extends over 15 amino acids. Germline V gives CDR1 SGHRS, CDR2 YFSETQ. V lost 3 bases, J lost 5 bases, and 7 bases stayed unmatched. For the CDR3, the DNA is TGCGCCAGCAGCTGGGGACAGGGGTTGGAAACTGAAGCTTTCTTT. Protein product: CASSWGQGLETEAFF.

The chain uses TRBV6-5 and TRBJ1-2; 7 positions match TRBD1. CDR3 size: 14 residues. Germline trimming cut 2 bases from V and 2 bases from J; bases unmatched to any gene: 2. Germline loops: CDR1 MNHEY, CDR2 SVGAGI. CDR3 in DNA: TGTGCCAGCAGTTACCTGACAGGGAACTATGGCTACACCTTC. Translating it yields CASSYLTGNYGYTF.

V usage is TRBV2 and J usage is TRBJ1-5; D perhaps matches TRBD1 (6 bases). Looked up from germline, CDR1 is SNHLY and CDR2 is FYNNEI. CDR3 size: 14 residues. Deletions cut 7 bases from V and 3 bases from J, with 13 bases between. CDR3 sequence reads: CASTIDRINQPQHF. CDR3 DNA: TGTGCCAGCACTATAGACAGGATCAATCAGCCCCAGCATTTT.

The gene calls are TRBV27 and TRBJ2-1, with 12 bases matching TRBD2. Germline assignment: CDR1 MNHEY and CDR2 SMNVEV (reference sequence). V trimming: 6 bases; J trimming: 9 bases; junction bases outside the gene matches: 15. CDR3 length: 17 amino acids. The chain's CDR3 is CASSSPGLAGFRGEQFF. CDR3 bases: TGTGCCAGCAGCTCCCCCGGACTAGCGGGATTTAGGGGTGAGCAGTTCTTC.

This clone was seen only a few times. V is TRBV29-1 and J is TRBJ2-1; 11 bases match TRBD2. CDR1 and CDR2 from the germline V gene are SQVTM and ANQGSEA. The CDR3 has 17 residues. V gave up 5 bases and J gave up 1 base; unmatched junction bases: 10. In nucleotides, the CDR3 is TGCAGCGTTTGGCCGACTAGCGGGATGGGGTCCTACAATGAGCAGTTCTTC. It encodes CSVWPTSGMGSYNEQFF.